This T cell receptor beta chain was captured in a study of blood T cell repertoires in COVID-19. The protocol was immunoSEQ multiplex PCR, while the TCRdb copy is restricted to in-frame clones and leaves out a portion. The sample consists of over 140,000 clones, about 79% of them appearing once. The TCR comes from a woman aged 45-65 years who had recovered from COVID-19. Specimen: PBMCs or T cells enriched from blood (not recorded which).

CDR3: CAWSGTTYEQYF. The CDR3 coding sequence is TGTGCCTGGAGTGGGACTACCTACGAGCAGTACTTC. The chain carries TRBV30 and TRBJ2-7; tentatively, D is TRBD2 (6 bases). CDR1 is GTSNPN, CDR2 SVGIG, per germline (reference sequence). Trimming shortened V by 1 base and J by 2 bases, and 6 bases separated the two germline ends. The CDR3 runs to 12 residues.